These 27 T cell receptor beta chains share one sample of origin, sequenced in a study of T-cell reconstitution after alpha-beta-depleted transplantation in children. Study-level results: Expanded graft clones, several hundred of them, were reportedly the source of alpha-beta T cells about two months after transplant.

Preparation of the TCRbeta library was carried out with unique molecular identifiers. One entry per CDR3 protein results from TCRdb running MiXCR on the PCR reads. The data contain about 32,000 distinct CDR3 sequences, about 6.7% of them seen just once; the ten biggest clones take up around 27%. No antigen is known for these receptors. Specimen: peripheral blood, collected 60 days after TCRalphabeta/CD19-depleted stem cell transplant. These receptors all stem from a child younger than two who had a stem cell transplant for acute myeloid leukemia, so the T cells may come from the graft donor.

This chain links TRBV4-1 with TRBJ2-1; a weak D match, TRBD2 (6 bases). The V and J ends lost 0 bases and 8 bases respectively, with 17 bases between them. In germline, CDR1 is MGHRA, CDR2 YSYEKL. The CDR3 is made up of 16 amino acids. CDR3 protein: CASSQDRRGPWDEQFF. In nucleotides, the CDR3 is TGCGCCAGCAGCCAAGATAGGAGGGGACCCTGGGATGAGCAGTTCTTC.

V is TRBV5-1 and J is TRBJ2-3, with D possibly being TRBD1 or TRBD2 (6 bases each). V was cut by 0 bases and J by 0 bases, with 11 bases left in between. Germline-derived CDR1 and CDR2 are SGHRS and YFSETQ. CDR3 size: 16 residues. The CDR3 region has the DNA TGCGCCAGCAGCTTGGCGGGGGCGAGCAGCACAGATACGCAGTATTTT. Protein product: CASSLAGASSTDTQYF.

This clonotype has ten or more counts. The chain combines TRBV9 with TRBJ2-7; 10 bases are a match to TRBD1. Per the germline V gene, CDR1 is SGDLS and CDR2 is YYNGEE. The ends lost 4 bases at V and 3 bases at J; junction bases unmatched: 10. The CDR3 totals 16 residues. The CDR3 bases are TGTGCCAGCAGCTCACGACCCGGGACAGGGGTCTACGAGCAGTACTTC. This gives the protein CASSSRPGTGVYEQYF.

The table lists this clonotype with many counts. V gene TRBV11-2 combines with J gene TRBJ1-3, with D maybe TRBD1 (6 bases). In germline, CDR1 is SGHAT, CDR2 FQNNGV. Trimming left V 3 bases short and J 3 bases short, with 12 bases between. The CDR3 extends over 15 amino acids. The CDR3 reads CASSLSRGDGNTIYF. The CDR3 DNA reads TGTGCCAGCAGCTTGTCGAGGGGGGATGGAAACACCATATATTTT.

This clonotype was detected many times. This chain joins TRBV11-1 and TRBJ2-1; 8 nucleotides line up with TRBD2. This CDR3 is built from 18 residues. Germline V gives CDR1 SGHAT, CDR2 FQDESV (reference sequence). J lost 3 bases, V lost 0 bases, and 10 bases had no gene match. CDR3 amino acids: CASSLAKWTSRFYNEQFF. The CDR3 DNA reads TGTGCCAGCAGCTTAGCGAAATGGACTAGCCGGTTCTACAATGAGCAGTTCTTC.

The chain carries TRBV20-1 and TRBJ1-5, with D tentatively TRBD1 (5 bases). The CDR3 covers 14 residues. With 1 base removed from V and 0 bases from J, the gap between germline ends came to 7 bases. CDR1 and CDR2 (germline): DFQATT, SNEGSKA (reference sequence). DNA of the CDR3: TGCAGTGCTAGAGGGGGGTCTAGCAATCAGCCCCAGCATTTT. It encodes CSARGGSSNQPQHF.

This clonotype was seen many times. The rearrangement uses TRBV29-1 and TRBJ2-3; D could derive from TRBD1 or TRBD2 (5 bases each). The V gene's germline CDR1 is SQVTM and CDR2 ANQGSEA. This CDR3 has 13 residues. With 8 bases removed from V and 1 base from J, the gap between germline ends came to 13 bases. In DNA, the CDR3 is TGCAGCTTTCTCGGGACCCGCACAGATACGCAGTATTTT. Amino acid sequence: CSFLGTRTDTQYF.

The rearrangement uses TRBV7-6 and TRBJ1-1, with a tentative D call TRBD1 (5 bases). The ends were cut back, 4 bases at V and 0 bases at J, with 9 bases in the middle. The CDR3 sequence is 14 residues long. Per the germline V gene, CDR1 is SGHVS and CDR2 is FNYEAQ. The CDR3 DNA reads TGTGCCAGCAGCTCGGGGCAGATGAACACTGAAGCTTTCTTT. Protein product: CASSSGQMNTEAFF.

This clonotype came up many times. This rearrangement joins TRBV25-1 to TRBJ2-1; possible D gene TRBD1, 5 bases. Trimming left V 5 bases short and J 9 bases short, with 8 bases between. CDR1 is MGHDK and CDR2 is SYGVNS in the germline V gene. The CDR3 consists of 11 residues. Here the CDR3 DNA reads TGTGCCAGCAGTCTGGGGCGTGAGCAGTTCTTC. Its translation: CASSLGREQFF.

In its sample, this clonotype was seen many times. The chain carries TRBV4-3 and TRBJ2-2; weak D call: TRBD1 (6 bases). V lost 4 bases, J lost 2 bases, and 11 bases lay in between. Germline CDR1 is LGHNA and CDR2 is YSLEER. The CDR3 is 15 residues long. CDR3: CASSPGTKNTGELFF. The CDR3, as DNA: TGCGCCAGCAGCCCCGGGACAAAAAACACCGGGGAGCTGTTTTTT.

This clonotype showed up many times. The gene calls are TRBV27 and TRBJ1-3; no reliable D call. Trimming pared 5 bases from V and 0 bases from J, leaving 11 bases between. Germline V lookup: CDR1 MNHEY, CDR2 SMNVEV (reference sequence). The CDR3 runs to 15 residues. CDR3 in DNA: TGTGCCAGCAGTCCCGGACGGAGCTCTGGAAACACCATATATTTT. It encodes CASSPGRSSGNTIYF.

This clonotype was detected many times. The V gene is TRBV11-2, the J gene TRBJ2-1; no firm D call. CDR1 SGHAT and CDR2 FQNNGV come from the germline V gene. This CDR3 spans 16 amino acids. V was pared by 5 bases and J by 2 bases, with 16 bases between. CDR3 sequence: CASSLLGLLPYNEQFF. The CDR3 coding sequence is TGTGCCAGCAGCCTCTTAGGGTTGCTCCCCTACAATGAGCAGTTCTTC.

This clonotype has at least ten counts. The chain links TRBV28 to TRBJ1-5; 9 bases agree with TRBD1. The V gene end was trimmed by 2 bases and the J gene end by 4 bases; junction bases not matched to a gene: 6. Germline CDR1 MDHEN, CDR2 SYDVKM. The CDR3 is 16 amino acids. CDR3 coding DNA: TGTGCCAGCAGTTTAAAGAGGGACAGGGTAAATCAGCCCCAGCATTTT. Protein: CASSLKRDRVNQPQHF.

This clonotype was counted many times. The V gene is TRBV7-3, the J gene TRBJ1-1, with no clear D. This CDR3 is built from 13 residues. Trimming took 6 bases from V and 11 from J, leaving 19 bases between them. Per the germline V gene, CDR1 is SGHTA and CDR2 is FQGTGA. CDR3 amino acids: CASSNTGPRNAFF. In DNA, the CDR3 is TGTGCCAGCAGTAACACCGGGCCTCGGAACGCTTTCTTT.

This clonotype was counted at least ten times. The chain combines TRBV6-2 or TRBV6-3 with TRBJ2-4; D call uncertain. This CDR3 region has 17 residues. Germline-derived CDR1 and CDR2 are MNHEY and SVGEGT. V was clipped by 1 base and J by 1 base, with 14 bases between them. The CDR3 loop is CASSYLGPSTAKNIQYF. CDR3 sequence (DNA): TGTGCCAGCAGTTACTTGGGCCCGTCAACGGCCAAAAACATTCAGTACTTC.

This clonotype has ten or more counts. This chain links TRBV29-1 with TRBJ2-5; D assignment may be TRBD1 or TRBD2 (5 bases each). V was pared by 4 bases and J by 5 bases, with 8 bases between. CDR1 SQVTM and CDR2 ANQGSEA come from the germline V gene. The CDR3 loop spans 11 amino acids. The CDR3 nucleotides are TGCAGCGTTGGAGAGGGGGAGACCCAGTACTTC. The encoded protein is CSVGEGETQYF.

In its sample, this clonotype was seen many times. The genes are TRBV4-3 and TRBJ1-2; 9 bases are shared with TRBD1. The CDR3 length is 15 residues. Germline V gives CDR1 LGHNA, CDR2 YSLEER. J was trimmed by 3 bases and V by 2 bases; bases with no gene match: 4. The CDR3 nucleotides are TGCGCCAGCAGCCAACGAACAGGGGGCTACTATGGCTACACCTTC. Protein sequence: CASSQRTGGYYGYTF.

This clonotype was picked up many times. The rearrangement joins TRBV7-9 to TRBJ2-3, with TRBD2 as a possible D gene (5 bases). CDR1 is SEHNR, CDR2 FQNEAQ, per germline (reference sequence). The CDR3 covers 15 residues. V shed 1 base and J shed 5 bases, with 13 bases lying between them. Written as DNA, the CDR3 is TGTGCCAGCAGCTTAGACCTAGCCCTCAGAGATACGCAGTATTTT. Translating gives CASSLDLALRDTQYF.

Many counts were recorded for this clonotype. The chain uses TRBV20-1 and TRBJ2-3; D perhaps matches TRBD1 (5 bases). Germline CDR1 and CDR2: DFQATT and SNEGSKA (reference sequence). The CDR3 extends over 15 amino acids. The V gene lost 0 bases and the J gene lost 2 bases, with 12 bases spanning the gap. CDR3 in DNA: TGCAGTGCTAGAGACCGGCAGGGATCCACAGATACGCAGTATTTT. Translation: CSARDRQGSTDTQYF.

The V call is TRBV4-3, the J call TRBJ2-7, with 8 bases identical to TRBD1. CDR3 size: 17 residues. V lost 1 base, J lost 2 bases, and 10 bases stayed unmatched. Germline loops: CDR1 LGHNA, CDR2 YSLEER. The CDR3 protein is CASSQGTGTLGAYEQYF. CDR3 DNA sequence: TGCGCCAGCAGCCAAGGGACAGGGACGCTAGGAGCCTACGAGCAGTACTTC.

As regards this clonotype: A read error may explain this, as a much larger clone is one base away. CDR3 nucleotides: TGTGCCAGCTCACCGAGACAGGGGGCTGACCAAGAGACCCAGTACTTC. Its translation is CASSPRQGADQETQYF. The chain couples TRBV18 to TRBJ2-5; TRBD1 agrees at 10 bases. After removal of 3 bases from V and 0 bases from J, the junction contained 4 bases not matched to a gene. CDR3 length: 16 residues. Germline V gives CDR1 KGHSH, CDR2 LQKENI. The variable domain in full, with the rest retrieved from reference TRBV18 and TRBJ2-5, is NAGVMQNPRHLVRRRGQEARLRCSPMKGHSHVYWYRQLPEEGLKFMVYLQKENIIDESGMPKERFSAEFPKEGPSILRIQQVVRGDSAAYFCASSPRQGADQETQYFGPGTRLLVL.

In its sample, this clonotype was seen many times. J is TRBJ1-2 and V is TRBV5-5; 8 bases align to TRBD1. Germline values: CDR1 SGHKS, CDR2 YYEKEE (reference sequence). The V and J ends lost 1 base and 3 bases, in that order; junction bases with no gene match: 2. This CDR3 is 14 amino acids long. The CDR3 region is CASSLPGQDYGYTF. In DNA form, the CDR3 reads TGTGCCAGCAGCTTGCCGGGACAGGACTATGGCTACACCTTC.

This clonotype was detected many times. The rearrangement uses TRBV7-2 and TRBJ2-1, with unresolved D. Trimming took off 2 bases at V and 6 bases at J, with 14 bases between the two ends. The CDR3 consists of 15 residues. Germline-derived CDR1 and CDR2 are SGHTA and FQGNSA. CDR3 protein: CASSLLASRPNEQFF. DNA for the CDR3: TGTGCCAGCAGCTTATTGGCTAGTAGGCCCAATGAGCAGTTCTTC.

Only a few counts were recorded for this clonotype. The chain links TRBV19 to TRBJ2-1; TRBD1 matches at 8 bases. Germline V lookup: CDR1 LNHDA, CDR2 SQIVND (reference sequence). V lost 10 bases to trimming and J lost 6 bases; unmatched junction nucleotides: 2. This CDR3 contains 11 residues. CDR3 amino acids: CATGQGNEQFF. CDR3 in DNA: TGTGCCACCGGACAGGGCAATGAGCAGTTCTTC.

This chain joins TRBV30 and TRBJ1-2; D possibly corresponds to TRBD1 (5 bases). This CDR3 has 13 amino acids. Trimming cost V 0 bases and J 8 bases, with 13 bases left between them. Per the germline V gene, CDR1 is GTSNPN and CDR2 is SVGIG (reference sequence). In nucleotides, the CDR3 is TGTGCCTGGAGTGTGGGACGGGAGACGGGCTACACCTTC. It translates to CAWSVGRETGYTF.

Many counts were recorded for this clonotype. The V and J genes are TRBV27 and TRBJ2-2; TRBD2 agrees at 7 bases. This CDR3 spans 17 amino acids. Germline loops: CDR1 MNHEY, CDR2 SMNVEV (reference sequence). J was trimmed by 3 bases and V by 1 base; bases with no gene match: 8. The CDR3, as DNA: TGTGCCAGCAGTTTATTCTACCTCCGGGAGGACACCGGGGAGCTGTTTTTT. Encoded protein: CASSLFYLREDTGELFF.

This clonotype appeared many times. The CDR3 here is CASSHGSRSYEQYF. Written as DNA, the CDR3 is TGTGCCAGCAGTCACGGGTCGCGGAGCTACGAGCAGTACTTC. The rearrangement joins TRBV6-2 or TRBV6-3 to TRBJ2-7; D gene unclear. Germline V lookup: CDR1 MNHEY, CDR2 SVGEGT. This CDR3 comprises 14 residues. V was pared by 5 bases and J by 3 bases, with 14 bases between.